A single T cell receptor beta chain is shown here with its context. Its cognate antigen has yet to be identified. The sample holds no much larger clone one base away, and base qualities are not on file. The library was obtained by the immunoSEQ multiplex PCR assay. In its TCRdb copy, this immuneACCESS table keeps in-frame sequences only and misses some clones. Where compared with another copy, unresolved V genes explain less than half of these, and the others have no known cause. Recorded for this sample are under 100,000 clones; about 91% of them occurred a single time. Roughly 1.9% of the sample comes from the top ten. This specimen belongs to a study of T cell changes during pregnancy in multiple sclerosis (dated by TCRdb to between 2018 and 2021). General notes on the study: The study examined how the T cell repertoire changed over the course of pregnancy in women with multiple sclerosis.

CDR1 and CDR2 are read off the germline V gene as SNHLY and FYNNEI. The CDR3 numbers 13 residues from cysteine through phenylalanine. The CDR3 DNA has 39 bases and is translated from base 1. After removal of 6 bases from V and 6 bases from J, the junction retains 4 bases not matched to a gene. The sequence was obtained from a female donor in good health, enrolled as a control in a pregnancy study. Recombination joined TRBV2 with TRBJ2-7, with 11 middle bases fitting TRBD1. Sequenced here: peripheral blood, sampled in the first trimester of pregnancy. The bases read TGTGCCAGCAGAGGACAGGGGGCTGGCGAGCAGTACTTC. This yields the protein CASRGQGAGEQYF.